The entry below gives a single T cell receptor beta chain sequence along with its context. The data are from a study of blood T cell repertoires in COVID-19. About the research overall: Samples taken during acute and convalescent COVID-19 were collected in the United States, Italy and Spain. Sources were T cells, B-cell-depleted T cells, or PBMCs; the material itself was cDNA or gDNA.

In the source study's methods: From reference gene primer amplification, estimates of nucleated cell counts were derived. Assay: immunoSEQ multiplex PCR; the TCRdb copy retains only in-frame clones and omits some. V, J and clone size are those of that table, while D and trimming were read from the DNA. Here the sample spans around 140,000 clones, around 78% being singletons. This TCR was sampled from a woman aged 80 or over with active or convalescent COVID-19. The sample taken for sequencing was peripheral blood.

The CDR3 reads CASSVQGIYGYTF. Here the CDR3 DNA reads TGTGCCAGCAGTGTACAGGGGATCTATGGCTACACCTTC. This chain links TRBV12-3 or TRBV12-4 with TRBJ1-2; TRBD1 agrees at 7 bases. With 5 bases clipped from V and 4 bases from J, the junction kept 4 bases outside the gene matches. The CDR3 is made up of 13 amino acids.